One sample yielded the 10 T cell receptor beta chains listed below, sequenced in a study of early T cells in non-severe SARS-CoV-2 infection (dated by TCRdb to about 2021). The method behind the library was 5' RACE. For sequencing, a NextSeq 500 was employed. TCRdb handled the public reads itself, with Q25 trimming in fastp and clone calling in MiXCR, and kept productive beta chains. Rows matching on CDR3 protein sequence are summarized as one entry with the most common DNA and genes. The sample has roughly 100,000 distinct CDR3 sequences on record, approximately 13% of them singletons. Clones ranked in the top ten supply under 2.5% of the sample. Sequences were obtained from whole blood. Every receptor here comes from an adult who was a healthcare worker with PCR-confirmed SARS-CoV-2 infection or an uninfected control (not recorded which).

The V call is TRBV12-3 or TRBV12-4, the J call TRBJ2-5; D may match TRBD1 or TRBD2 (7 bases each). V lost 6 bases to trimming and J lost 2 bases, with 13 bases between them. This CDR3 spans 14 amino acids. The CDR3 region has the DNA TGTGCCAGCAGCCAGGGGGGGAAACAAGAGACCCAGTACTTC. It yields the protein CASSQGGKQETQYF.

The chain links TRBV2 to TRBJ2-2, with a tentative D call TRBD1 (7 bases). This CDR3 is built from 15 residues. From germline, CDR1 is SNHLY and CDR2 FYNNEI. V lost 5 bases, J lost 5 bases, and 15 bases lay in between. The CDR3 here is CASSRQQGGTGELFF. CDR3 bases: TGTGCCAGCAGTAGGCAGCAGGGGGGTACCGGGGAGCTGTTTTTT. Variable domain in full (rest from reference TRBV2 and TRBJ2-2): EPEVTQTPSHQVTQMGQEVILRCVPISNHLYFYWYRQILGQKVEFLVSFYNNEISEKSEIFDDQFSVERPDGSNFTLKIRSTKLEDSAMYFCASSRQQGGTGELFFGEGSRLTVL.

On this clonotype: The junction departs from germline at one end; a sequencing error may be responsible. J is TRBJ2-1 and V is TRBV28; tentatively, D is TRBD2 (5 bases). CDR1 and CDR2 (germline): MDHEN, SYDVKM. The CDR3 covers 16 residues. Written as DNA, the CDR3 is TGTGCCAGCACAACAACTAGATTCACCTCCTTCAATGAGCAGTTCTTC. Its translation: CASTTTRFTSFNEQFF.

V is TRBV2 and J is TRBJ1-2; D is uncertain. The length of the CDR3 is 12 residues. The V gene's germline CDR1 is SNHLY and CDR2 FYNNEI. Trimming pared 6 bases from V and 8 bases from J, leaving 13 bases between. CDR3 in DNA: TGTGCCAGCAGAGCCACCCTGGAGGGCTACACCTTC. This sequence encodes CASRATLEGYTF.

The chain uses TRBV20-1 and TRBJ1-5; D perhaps matches TRBD1 (6 bases). Germline loops: CDR1 DFQATT, CDR2 SNEGSKA (reference sequence). This CDR3 region has 14 residues. V lost 3 bases, J lost 6 bases, and 15 bases lay in between. The CDR3 is CSARRGIPPQPQHF. In DNA, the CDR3 is TGCAGTGCTAGGAGGGGGATCCCCCCTCAGCCCCAGCATTTT.

This clonotype occurred a few times. Its ends do not fully match the called genes, so a read error is possible. The chain combines TRBV6-5 with TRBJ1-5; unclear D gene. Germline V gene lookup returns CDR1 MNHEY and CDR2 SVGAGI. CDR3 length: 11 residues. The chain's CDR3 is CHGRGNQPQHF. CDR3 sequence (DNA): TGCCACGGGAGAGGGAATCAGCCCCAGCATTTT.

The V gene is TRBV11-2, the J gene TRBJ1-6, with unresolved D. The CDR3 totals 16 residues. Germline V gives CDR1 SGHAT, CDR2 FQNNGV. Trimming pared 2 bases from V and 5 bases from J, leaving 13 bases between. DNA for the CDR3: TGTGCCAGCAGCTTACGGGATTCCCTCAATAATTCACCCCTCCACTTT. Translating gives CASSLRDSLNNSPLHF.

This clonotype was seen only a few times. The chain carries TRBV7-2 and TRBJ2-3; 14 bases are shared with TRBD2. In germline, CDR1 is SGHTA, CDR2 FQGNSA. This CDR3 spans 19 amino acids. V lost 5 bases, J lost 0 bases, and 10 bases stayed unmatched. CDR3 sequence reads: CASSPTTSGGAVSTDTQYF. The CDR3 DNA reads as TGTGCCAGCAGCCCAACGACTAGCGGGGGGGCTGTGAGCACAGATACGCAGTATTTT.

This clonotype was counted at least ten times. V gene TRBV7-2 combines with J gene TRBJ2-7; 7 bases agree with TRBD1. The germline CDR1 and CDR2 sequences are SGHTA and FQGNSA. J was trimmed by 4 bases and V by 1 base; bases with no gene match: 4. This CDR3 region has 14 residues. The CDR3 DNA reads TGTGCCAGCAGCTTAGGACAGGGATATTACGAGCAGTACTTC. Protein product: CASSLGQGYYEQYF.

This clonotype has a count of ten or more. The rearrangement joins TRBV28 to TRBJ1-2, with 7 bases identical to TRBD1. The CDR3 totals 14 residues. With V trimmed by 5 bases and J by 4 bases, 7 bases remained unmatched. CDR1 is MDHEN, CDR2 SYDVKM, per germline. CDR3 amino acids: CASSPPGTAYGYTF. The CDR3 DNA reads as TGTGCCAGCAGTCCCCCCGGGACAGCCTATGGCTACACCTTC.